Detailed here is one T cell receptor (beta chain). Its antigen is unidentified. These data are taken from a study of cytomegalovirus exposure and HLA in healthy donors. Study information: Genetic ancestry analysis placed approximately 78% of the 400 or so donors that were genotyped in the Caucasian-associated cluster.

A multiplex PCR was run with 60 Vbeta primers and 13 Jbeta primers. Libraries were prepared by immunoSEQ multiplex PCR; TCRdb keeps only in-frame clonotypes and omits some of them. The sample includes about 180,000 clones, approximately 81% seen only once; the top ten take about 2.3%. The CDR3 contains 13 residues. Germline CDR1 reads KGHSH; CDR2 reads LQKENI. Trimming removed 4 bases at V and 3 bases at J, with 10 bases between. Study observations and caveats: Compared with the approximately 700-donor mean, an Asian-associated ancestry cluster reportedly had fewer N-insertions, according to a later analysis. In a later analysis, TCR beta V- and J-gene trimming showed a link to a missense DCLRE1C variant. The study put 150 or so TCR beta chains on its list as cytomegalovirus-associated.

Sequencing was done on a sample of PBMCs. This TCR was recovered from a young woman in good health and CMV-seronegative. The rearrangement uses TRBV18 and TRBJ2-7; tentatively, D is TRBD1 (5 bases). As DNA, the CDR3 is TGTGCCAGCTCACTTCAGGACAACTACGAGCAGTACTTC. This codes for CASSLQDNYEQYF.